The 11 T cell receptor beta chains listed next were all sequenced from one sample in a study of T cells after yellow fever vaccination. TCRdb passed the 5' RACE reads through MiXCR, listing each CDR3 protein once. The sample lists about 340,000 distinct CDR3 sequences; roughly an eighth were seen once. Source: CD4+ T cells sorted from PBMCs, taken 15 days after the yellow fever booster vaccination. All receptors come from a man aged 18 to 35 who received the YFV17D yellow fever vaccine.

CDR3 coding DNA: TGTGCCAGCAGCCGCTGGACAGGGATTTTAGAGACCCAGTACTTC. Translated: CASSRWTGILETQYF. The chain carries TRBV3-1 and TRBJ2-5; 8 bases fit TRBD1. The CDR3 spans 15 residues. After removal of 4 bases from V and 4 bases from J, the junction contained 8 bases not matched to a gene. Germline V gene lookup returns CDR1 LGHDT and CDR2 YNNKEL (reference sequence).

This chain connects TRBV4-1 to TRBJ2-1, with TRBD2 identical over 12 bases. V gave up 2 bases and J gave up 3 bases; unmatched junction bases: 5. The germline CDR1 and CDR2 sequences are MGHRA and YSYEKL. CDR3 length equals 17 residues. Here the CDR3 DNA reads TGCGCCAGCAGCCAACGGACTAGCGGGGTGCTCTACAATGAGCAGTTCTTC. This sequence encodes CASSQRTSGVLYNEQFF.

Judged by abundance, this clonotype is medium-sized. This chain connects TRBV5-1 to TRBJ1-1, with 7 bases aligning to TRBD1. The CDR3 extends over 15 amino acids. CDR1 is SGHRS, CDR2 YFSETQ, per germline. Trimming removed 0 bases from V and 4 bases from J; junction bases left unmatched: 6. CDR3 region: CASSLGDRIPTEAFF. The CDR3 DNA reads TGCGCCAGCAGCTTGGGGGACAGAATCCCCACTGAAGCTTTCTTT.

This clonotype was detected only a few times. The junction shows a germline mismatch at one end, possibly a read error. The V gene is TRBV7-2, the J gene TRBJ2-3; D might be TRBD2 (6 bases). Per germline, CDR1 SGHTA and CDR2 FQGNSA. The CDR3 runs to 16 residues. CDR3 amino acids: CASGFTGGAVADTQYF. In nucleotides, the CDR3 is TGTGCCAGCGGCTTCACCGGAGGGGCAGTGGCAGATACGCAGTATTTT.

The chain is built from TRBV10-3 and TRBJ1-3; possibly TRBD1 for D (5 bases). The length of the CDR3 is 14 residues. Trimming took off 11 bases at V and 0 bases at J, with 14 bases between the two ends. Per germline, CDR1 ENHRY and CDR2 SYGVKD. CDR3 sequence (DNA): TGTGCCGCACGCTCGGGGGACTCTGGAAACACCATATATTTT. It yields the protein CAARSGDSGNTIYF.

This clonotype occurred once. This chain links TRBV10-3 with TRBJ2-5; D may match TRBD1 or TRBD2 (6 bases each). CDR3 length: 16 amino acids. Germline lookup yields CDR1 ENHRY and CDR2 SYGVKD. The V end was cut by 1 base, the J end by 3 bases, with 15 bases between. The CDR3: CAISEWLGGLEETQYF. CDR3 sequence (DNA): TGTGCCATCAGTGAGTGGCTGGGGGGCTTGGAAGAGACCCAGTACTTC.

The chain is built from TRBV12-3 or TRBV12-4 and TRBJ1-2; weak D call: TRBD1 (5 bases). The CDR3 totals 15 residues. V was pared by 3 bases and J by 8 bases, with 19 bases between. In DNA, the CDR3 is TGTGCCAGCAGTTTCCAGGGCGGGGTAGAGAGAGGCTACACCTTC. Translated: CASSFQGGVERGYTF.

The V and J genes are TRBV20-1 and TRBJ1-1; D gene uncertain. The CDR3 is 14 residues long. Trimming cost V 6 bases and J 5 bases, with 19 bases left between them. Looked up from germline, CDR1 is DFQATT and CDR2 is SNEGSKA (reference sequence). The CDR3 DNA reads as TGCAGTGCGTTCCTCCCCGGAGGAGAGACTGAAGCTTTCTTT. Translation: CSAFLPGGETEAFF.

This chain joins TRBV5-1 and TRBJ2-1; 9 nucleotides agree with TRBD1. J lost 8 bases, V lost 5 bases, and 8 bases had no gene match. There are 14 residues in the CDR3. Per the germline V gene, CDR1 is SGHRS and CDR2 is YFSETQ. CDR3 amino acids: CASREQGAFDEQFF. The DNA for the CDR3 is TGCGCCAGCAGGGAACAGGGGGCCTTTGATGAGCAGTTCTTC.

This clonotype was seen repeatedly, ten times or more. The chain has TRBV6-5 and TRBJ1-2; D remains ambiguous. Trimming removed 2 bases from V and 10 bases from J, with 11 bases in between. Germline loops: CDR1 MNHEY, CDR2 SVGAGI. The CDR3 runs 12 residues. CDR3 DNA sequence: TGTGCCAGCAGTTACGACTCCTTTGACTACACCTTC. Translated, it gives CASSYDSFDYTF.

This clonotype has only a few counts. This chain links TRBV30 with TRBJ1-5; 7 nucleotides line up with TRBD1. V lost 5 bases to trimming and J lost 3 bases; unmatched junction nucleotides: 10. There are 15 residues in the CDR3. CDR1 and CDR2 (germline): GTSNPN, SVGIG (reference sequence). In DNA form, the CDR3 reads TGTGCCTGGGGAAGACAGGGTACGACCAATCAGCCCCAGCATTTT. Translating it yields CAWGRQGTTNQPQHF.